This T cell receptor (beta chain) came from a study of T-cell reconstitution after alpha-beta-depleted transplantation in children. The authors prepared the TCRbeta library with unique molecular identifiers. TCRdb reprocessed the PCR reads via MiXCR and lists one record per CDR3 protein. Of about 610,000 distinct CDR3 sequences listed, 10% to 13% are singletons. This clonotype was counted between two and nine times. The sequence came from a human donor who donated a stem cell graft to a child with acute myeloid leukemia. The sample in question was PBMCs from the stem cell graft donor, obtained from the stem cell graft.

CDR3 region: CASSQEPGREETQYF. As DNA, the CDR3 is TGCGCCAGCAGCCAAGAGCCAGGGCGCGAAGAGACCCAGTACTTC. The chain recombines TRBV4-1 with TRBJ2-5, with D maybe TRBD1 (5 bases). Germline loops: CDR1 MGHRA, CDR2 YSYEKL. Trimming removed 0 bases from V and 3 bases from J, with 11 bases in between. The CDR3 contains 15 residues.